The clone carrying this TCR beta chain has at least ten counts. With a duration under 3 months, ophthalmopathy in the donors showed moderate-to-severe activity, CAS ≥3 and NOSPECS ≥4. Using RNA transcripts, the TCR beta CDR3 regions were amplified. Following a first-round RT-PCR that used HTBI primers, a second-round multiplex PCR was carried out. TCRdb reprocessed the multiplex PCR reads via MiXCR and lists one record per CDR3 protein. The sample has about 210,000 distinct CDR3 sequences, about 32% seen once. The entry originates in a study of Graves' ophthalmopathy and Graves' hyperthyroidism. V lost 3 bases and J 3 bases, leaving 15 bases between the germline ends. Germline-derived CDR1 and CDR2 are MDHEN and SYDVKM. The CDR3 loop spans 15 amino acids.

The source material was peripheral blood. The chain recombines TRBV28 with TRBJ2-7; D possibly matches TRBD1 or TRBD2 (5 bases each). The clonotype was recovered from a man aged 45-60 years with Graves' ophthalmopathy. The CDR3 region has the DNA TGTGCCAGCAGTTTCAGAGACCCGGGACGCTACGAGCAGTACTTC. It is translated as CASSFRDPGRYEQYF.